This TCR beta chain appears in the sequencing data of a study of blood T cell repertoires in COVID-19 (dated by TCRdb to the early 2020s). Background for the entire study: The collaborator samples originated in the United States, Italy and Spain and spanned the acute and convalescent phases of COVID-19. The material from the prospective study consisted of cDNA or gDNA derived from T cells, B-cell-depleted T cells, or PBMCs. The dataset comprised deeply sampled blood TCRbeta repertoires from subjects exposed to, actively infected with, or recovered from COVID-19. The repertoires were made available in a free public database intended to serve as a resource for research on the immune response to SARS-CoV-2. The samples were drawn from two sources: the first 160 participants of the ongoing ImmuneRACE study, and about 1,300 subjects contributed by 6 global collaborators. Nearly every sample came with metadata listing a de-identified subject ID, COVID-19 status, age in years and sex. Where available, HLA class I and class II types were obtained from metadata supplied by the sample provider rather than from assay-based typing. What the work shows at the level of the full study, not this receptor alone: How much clinical and demographic metadata was included differed by source and by participant, and the metadata was provided uncurated.

At one collaborating source in Seattle, patients were enrolled during active infection and were followed longitudinally through the course of disease. The collaborating institutions used their own protocols to collect whole blood in K2EDTA tubes. Collaborator samples were shipped for TCRbeta analysis as frozen whole blood, isolated PBMCs, or DNA extracted from either sample type. Here V drops 3 bases and J drops 1 base, and the junction holds 4 bases not matched to any gene. From the germline V gene (reference sequence), CDR1 is DFQATT and CDR2 is SNEGSKA. From cysteine to phenylalanine, the CDR3 is 14 amino acids long. Just the 42-base CDR3 DNA is kept, in frame starting at base 1. This clone was recorded once. The clone's antigen remains unknown. Within one base of it there is no much larger clone, and no base qualities were kept. The immunoSEQ Assay, a bias-controlled multiplex PCR, was used to amplify TCRbeta CDR3 regions from genomic DNA. Per the authors' processing: The number of nucleated cells in each sample was estimated by amplification of reference gene primers within the assay. To quantify the absolute abundance of each unique TCRbeta CDR3 rearrangement, sequence reads were collapsed and filtered. Productive Simpson clonality was computed per sample as the square root of Simpson's diversity index over productive rearrangements. TCRdb's version of the immuneACCESS table is confined to in-frame rearrangements and falls short of the full clone set. An unresolved V gene accounts for under half of the shortfall where checked; the remainder is of unknown origin. Clone size and the V and J calls come from that table; the DNA yielded D and trimming. For this sample the table gives approximately 350,000 clones, of which about nine tenths were detected only once. Around 7.9% of the sample is held by the ten biggest clonotypes.

This clonotype originated in a woman aged 70 to 79 with COVID-19, enrolled during active disease. The specimen sequenced was peripheral blood. This chain is built from TRBV20-1 and TRBJ2-3, and 7 junction bases match TRBD1. The DNA reads as follows: TGCAGTGCTAGTACCGGGACAGGCACAGATACGCAGTATTTT. It is translated as CSASTGTGTDTQYF.